The 21 T cell receptor beta chains reported below all come from one sample, sequenced in a study of Ad26.COV2.S vaccination and SARS-CoV-2 variants. Here immunoSEQ multiplex PCR was the method, and the copy in TCRdb shows in-frame clones only, minus some. In the table there are fewer than 800,000 clones, about 89% of which are singletons. Treatment specified: 19 received Ad26.COV2.S at low or high dose, single or two shots; roughly five received placebo; per-sample allocation not given. Sampling occurred on day 63 after the first vaccine or placebo injection. The specimen was peripheral blood, collected in a trial of Ad26.COV2.S vaccine versus placebo. The receptors stem from a person between 18 and 60 years old who received the Ad26.COV2.S COVID-19 vaccine or a placebo.

The chain recombines TRBV27 with TRBJ1-2; TRBD1 matches 10 bases. CDR3 length: 14 amino acids. Germline V gene lookup returns CDR1 MNHEY and CDR2 SMNVEV (reference sequence). J gave up 9 bases and V 5 bases, and 9 bases lay outside the gene matches. The CDR3 nucleotides read TGTGCCAGCAGTCCACGGGACAGGGGCACGCGCTACACCTTC. Translation gives CASSPRDRGTRYTF.

The V and J genes are TRBV7-2 and TRBJ2-7, with 8 positions matching TRBD2. There are 15 residues in the CDR3. Trimming took 1 base from V and 2 from J; bases not matched to a gene: 4. The germline V gene encodes CDR1 SGHTA and CDR2 FQGNSA. CDR3 nucleotide sequence: TGTGCCAGCAGCTTAGAGGCGGGGGGCACCTACGAGCAGTACTTC. It encodes CASSLEAGGTYEQYF.

A note on this clone: This CDR3 is also generated by other DNA sequences in the sample. The CDR3 reads CAWSVGVGETQYF. In DNA, the CDR3 is TGTGCCTGGAGTGTAGGGGTAGGAGAGACCCAGTACTTC. The gene calls are TRBV30 and TRBJ2-5; tentatively, D is TRBD1 (5 bases). Germline V CDR1 and CDR2: GTSNPN, SVGIG (reference sequence). The ends were cut back, 0 bases at V and 4 bases at J, with 9 bases in the middle. This CDR3 contains 13 residues. Full variable domain (remainder filled in from reference TRBV30 and TRBJ2-5): SQTIHQWPATLVQPVGSPLSLECTVEGTSNPNLYWYRQAAGRGLQLLFYSVGIGQISSEVPQNLSASRPQDRQFILSSKKLLLSDSGFYLCAWSVGVGETQYFGPGTRLLVL.

The gene calls are TRBV14 and TRBJ2-4; D unresolved. V dropped 0 bases and J dropped 11 bases, with 5 bases sitting between them. CDR3 size: 11 residues. The germline V gene has CDR1 SGHDN and CDR2 FVKESK. The CDR3 DNA sequence: TGTGCCAGCAGCCAAGATAGGGTTCAGTACTTC. It yields the protein CASSQDRVQYF.

The J gene is TRBJ2-3, the V gene TRBV6-5; perhaps TRBD2 as D (5 bases). Per the germline V gene, CDR1 is MNHEY and CDR2 is SVGAGI. This CDR3 comprises 15 residues. Trimming shortened V by 0 bases and J by 4 bases, and 11 bases separated the two germline ends. Written as DNA, the CDR3 is TGTGCCAGCAGTTACTCTCACGGGCGGGCAGATACGCAGTATTTT. Its protein is CASSYSHGRADTQYF.

This clone was seen once. The chain is built from TRBV19 and TRBJ2-7; 7 bases line up with TRBD2. The CDR3 has 15 residues. Per the germline V gene, CDR1 is LNHDA and CDR2 is SQIVND (reference sequence). Trimming took 3 bases from V and 3 from J; bases not matched to a gene: 8. CDR3 amino acids: CASSMFQAGSYEQYF. CDR3 DNA: TGTGCCAGTAGTATGTTTCAAGCGGGGAGCTACGAGCAGTACTTC.

The chain recombines TRBV7-3 with TRBJ2-3; D ambiguous. V was cut by 5 bases and J by 6 bases, with 12 bases left in between. Germline V CDR1 and CDR2: SGHTA, FQGTGA. The CDR3 is made up of 13 amino acids. The CDR3 reads CASSARAPDTQYF. Written as DNA, the CDR3 is TGTGCCAGCAGCGCCCGGGCGCCCGATACGCAGTATTTT.

The rearrangement uses TRBV12-5 and TRBJ2-1; maybe TRBD1 (5 bases). Germline loops: CDR1 LGHNT, CDR2 FRNRAP. V lost 1 base to trimming and J lost 0 bases, with 10 bases between them. The CDR3 is 16 amino acids. The CDR3 DNA follows: TGTGCTAGTGGTTTGGGAACAGGTGTCTCCTACAATGAGCAGTTCTTC. This translates into CASGLGTGVSYNEQFF.

V is TRBV10-3 and J is TRBJ1-5, with unresolved D. This CDR3 region has 15 residues. The germline V and J ends were trimmed by 2 bases and 7 bases, with 15 bases remaining between them. The germline V gene encodes CDR1 ENHRY and CDR2 SYGVKD. The CDR3: CAISEGPGLGQPQHF. DNA for the CDR3: TGTGCCATCAGTGAGGGTCCGGGTTTAGGGCAGCCCCAGCATTTT.

The chain uses TRBV5-1 and TRBJ1-1, with 8 bases aligning to TRBD1. Germline V gene lookup returns CDR1 SGHRS and CDR2 YFSETQ. CDR3 size: 14 residues. V shed 4 bases, J shed 1 base, and the junction held 3 bases outside the gene matches. The CDR3 spells CASSGQGSNTEAFF. CDR3 DNA sequence: TGCGCCAGCAGCGGACAGGGTTCGAACACTGAAGCTTTCTTT.

The chain has TRBV5-1 and TRBJ2-3; 13 bases are a match to TRBD2. Germline values: CDR1 SGHRS, CDR2 YFSETQ. The CDR3 has 14 residues. The trim removed 0 bases at V and 10 bases at J, leaving 2 bases unmatched. The chain's CDR3 is CASSLGLAGGAQYF. The CDR3 coding sequence is TGCGCCAGCAGCTTGGGACTAGCGGGGGGTGCGCAGTATTTT.

The rearrangement uses TRBV20-1 and TRBJ1-6, with D unclear. The V gene's germline CDR1 is DFQATT and CDR2 SNEGSKA (reference sequence). The length of the CDR3 is 13 residues. The ends were cut back, 3 bases at V and 10 bases at J, with 13 bases in the middle. CDR3 residues: CSASEGQYSPLHF. In DNA form, the CDR3 reads TGCAGTGCTAGTGAGGGCCAGTACTCACCCCTCCACTTT.

The rearrangement uses TRBV19 and TRBJ2-5, with D tentatively TRBD2 (6 bases). In germline, CDR1 is LNHDA, CDR2 SQIVND (reference sequence). Trimming stripped 11 bases from V and 5 bases from J, with 15 bases between. This CDR3 is built from 12 residues. CDR3: CAVVGGYETQYF. For the CDR3, the DNA is TGTGCCGTCGTCGGGGGTTACGAGACCCAGTACTTC.

This clone is a singleton in its sample. The chain carries TRBV6-5 and TRBJ1-2, with D perhaps matching TRBD1 (5 bases). V was trimmed by 0 bases and J by 4 bases, leaving 9 bases between them. There are 14 residues in the CDR3. CDR1 is MNHEY and CDR2 is SVGAGI in the germline V gene. DNA for the CDR3: TGTGCCAGCAGTTACTCAGGGGATTCCTATGGCTACACCTTC. Translation gives CASSYSGDSYGYTF.

The chain combines TRBV7-9 with TRBJ1-2, with D tentatively TRBD1 (5 bases). The V and J ends lost 7 bases and 3 bases respectively, with 12 bases between them. The CDR3 is 13 residues long. The germline V gene has CDR1 SEHNR and CDR2 FQNEAQ (reference sequence). The CDR3 reads CASTPWGDYGYTF. The CDR3 nucleotides are TGTGCCAGCACCCCGTGGGGCGACTATGGCTACACCTTC.

J is TRBJ1-2 and V is TRBV5-1; D not certain. The CDR3 runs 15 residues. V was clipped by 0 bases and J by 5 bases, with 14 bases between them. CDR1 and CDR2 (germline): SGHRS, YFSETQ. The CDR3 loop reads CASSLGDTVSYGYTF. In DNA form, the CDR3 reads TGCGCCAGCAGCTTGGGCGACACAGTATCGTATGGCTACACCTTC. Full variable domain (remainder filled in from reference TRBV5-1 and TRBJ1-2): KAGVTQTPRYLIKTRGQQVTLSCSPISGHRSVSWYQQTPGQGLQFLFEYFSETQRNKGNFPGRFSGRQFSNSRSEMNVSTLELGDSALYLCASSLGDTVSYGYTFGSGTRLTVV.

V gene TRBV25-1 combines with J gene TRBJ1-2; TRBD1 matches at 7 bases. The V gene end was trimmed by 5 bases and the J gene end by 2 bases; junction bases not matched to a gene: 2. Germline CDR1 MGHDK, CDR2 SYGVNS. This CDR3 contains 13 residues. The CDR3 nucleotides read TGTGCCAGCAGTCCGACAGGGAACTATGGCTACACCTTC. Protein sequence: CASSPTGNYGYTF.

The V and J genes are TRBV24-1 and TRBJ2-7; possible D gene TRBD2, 5 bases. Germline V CDR1 and CDR2: KGHDR, SFDVKD. CDR3 length equals 12 residues. Trimming removed 3 bases at V and 7 bases at J, with 9 bases between. CDR3 sequence: CATSDNPGEQYF. The CDR3 bases are TGTGCCACCAGTGATAACCCGGGGGAGCAGTACTTC.

The chain combines TRBV7-6 with TRBJ1-5; D remains unclear. Trimming stripped 5 bases from V and 5 bases from J, with 16 bases between. This CDR3 region has 15 residues. Germline CDR1 and CDR2: SGHVS and FNYEAQ. CDR3: CASSRSSRWDQPQHF. The DNA for the CDR3 is TGTGCCAGCAGCCGGTCGTCGCGGTGGGATCAGCCCCAGCATTTT.

This chain joins TRBV27 and TRBJ1-1, with 9 nucleotides matching TRBD1. The CDR3 covers 14 residues. The ends lost 7 bases at V and 7 bases at J; junction bases unmatched: 10. The V gene's germline CDR1 is MNHEY and CDR2 SMNVEV (reference sequence). As DNA, the CDR3 is TGTGCCAGCAAGGGGGAGGGACAGGGCGGTGAAGCTTTCTTT. This translates into CASKGEGQGGEAFF.

V usage is TRBV24-1 and J usage is TRBJ1-3; the match to TRBD1 covers 11 bases. CDR1 KGHDR and CDR2 SFDVKD come from the germline V gene. The V segment lost 4 bases and the J segment 4 bases; nucleotides outside the gene matches: 5. The CDR3 runs 16 residues. As DNA, the CDR3 is TGTGCCACCAGTGACACCGGGACAGGGGGGGGAAACACCATATATTTT. It codes for CATSDTGTGGGNTIYF.